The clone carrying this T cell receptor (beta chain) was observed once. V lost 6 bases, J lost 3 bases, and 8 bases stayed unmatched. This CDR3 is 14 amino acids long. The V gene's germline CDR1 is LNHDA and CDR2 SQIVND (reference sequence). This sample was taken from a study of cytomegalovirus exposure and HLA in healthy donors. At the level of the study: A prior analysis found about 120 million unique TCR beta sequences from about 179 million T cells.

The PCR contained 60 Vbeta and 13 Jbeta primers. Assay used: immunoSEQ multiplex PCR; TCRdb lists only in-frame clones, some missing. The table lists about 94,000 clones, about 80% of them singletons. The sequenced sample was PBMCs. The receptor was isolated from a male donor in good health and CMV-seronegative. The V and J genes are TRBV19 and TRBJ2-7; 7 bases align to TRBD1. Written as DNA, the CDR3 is TGTGCCAGTAGCCACCGGGACAGATACTACGAGCAGTACTTC. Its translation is CASSHRDRYYEQYF.